These 10 T cell receptor beta chains originate from one sample sequenced in a study of beta chain features in type 1 diabetes. The whole isolated RNA underwent reverse transcription, so sequencing captured expressed TCRB transcripts. Here immunoSEQ multiplex PCR was the method, and the copy in TCRdb shows in-frame clones only, minus some. The sample consists of roughly 340,000 clones, approximately 13% of them appearing once. Study results and caveats: Researchers report that Type 1 diabetes patients had moderately but significantly shorter TCRB CDR3s across all four CD4+ subsets.

These receptors' targets are unknown. The material sequenced was naive CD4+ T cells from blood. Receptors were obtained from a woman younger than 35 with type 1 diabetes.

This clone has a handful of counts. This chain links TRBV15 with TRBJ1-2; 9 nucleotides match TRBD1. The germline V gene encodes CDR1 LNHNV and CDR2 YYDKDF (reference sequence). The CDR3 runs 19 residues. V lost 0 bases and J lost 0; bases outside the gene matches: 11. CDR3 DNA: TGTGCCACCAGCAGAGATCCGCCAGGGACAGGGACTTCTAACTATGGCTACACCTTC. This codes for CATSRDPPGTGTSNYGYTF. The full variable domain, its missing parts supplied by reference TRBV15 and TRBJ1-2, is DAMVIQNPRYQVTQFGKPVTLSCSQTLNHNVMYWYQQKSSQAPKLLFHYYDKDFNNEADTPDNFQSRRPNTSFCFLDIRSPGLGDTAMYLCATSRDPPGTGTSNYGYTFGSGTRLTVV.

The genes are TRBV5-1 and TRBJ1-2; D is ambiguous. Germline V lookup: CDR1 SGHRS, CDR2 YFSETQ. The V end was cut by 0 bases, the J end by 4 bases, with 16 bases between. This CDR3 spans 16 amino acids. The CDR3 here is CASSLASGRVSYGYTF. CDR3 DNA: TGCGCCAGCAGCTTGGCGAGTGGGAGAGTGAGCTATGGCTACACCTTC. The full variable domain, its missing parts supplied by reference TRBV5-1 and TRBJ1-2, is KAGVTQTPRYLIKTRGQQVTLSCSPISGHRSVSWYQQTPGQGLQFLFEYFSETQRNKGNFPGRFSGRQFSNSRSEMNVSTLELGDSALYLCASSLASGRVSYGYTFGSGTRLTVV.

The sample holds a few counts of this clone. This rearrangement joins TRBV30 to TRBJ1-2; weak D call: TRBD1 (6 bases). The CDR3 runs to 12 residues. Germline lookup yields CDR1 GTSNPN and CDR2 SVGIG (reference sequence). V gave up 8 bases and J gave up 8 bases, with 18 bases separating them. Here the CDR3 reads CAVDSVDPGYTF. The CDR3 DNA follows: TGTGCCGTGGACAGCGTAGACCCCGGCTACACCTTC.

This clone came up a few times. The chain uses TRBV7-2 and TRBJ2-7, with TRBD1 matching over 7 bases. After removal of 5 bases from V and 2 bases from J, the junction contained 3 bases not matched to a gene. The CDR3 loop spans 13 amino acids. Germline lookup yields CDR1 SGHTA and CDR2 FQGNSA. The CDR3: CASSTGQTYEQYF. The CDR3 coding sequence is TGTGCCAGCAGCACGGGACAGACCTACGAGCAGTACTTC.

V and J are TRBV9 and TRBJ1-3; D may be TRBD1 (5 bases). Trimming cost V 3 bases and J 4 bases, with 17 bases left between them. Germline assignment: CDR1 SGDLS and CDR2 YYNGEE. The length of the CDR3 is 16 residues. For the CDR3, the DNA is TGTGCCAGCAGCGGTTGGGGGGGGTATTCCGGAAACACCATATATTTT. Its protein product is CASSGWGGYSGNTIYF. Using reference TRBV9 and TRBJ1-3 for the parts outside the CDR3, the full variable domain is DSGVTQTPKHLITATGQRVTLRCSPRSGDLSVYWYQQSLDQGLQFLIQYYNGEERAKGNILERFSAQQFPDLHSELNLSSLELGDSALYFCASSGWGGYSGNTIYFGEGSWLTVV.

The chain links TRBV29-1 to TRBJ1-1, with TRBD1 matching over 7 bases. The J segment lost 1 base and the V segment lost 4 bases, leaving 3 bases of the junction unmatched. The length of the CDR3 is 13 residues. Germline-derived CDR1 and CDR2 are SQVTM and ANQGSEA. The CDR3 sequence is CSVGTGENTEAFF. The CDR3 bases are TGCAGCGTTGGGACAGGTGAGAACACTGAAGCTTTCTTT.

This clone was counted between two and nine times. V gene TRBV18 combines with J gene TRBJ2-4, with 13 bases that match TRBD2. This CDR3 region has 15 residues. In germline, CDR1 is KGHSH, CDR2 LQKENI. The V segment lost 3 bases and the J segment 9 bases; nucleotides outside the gene matches: 5. For the CDR3, the DNA is TGTGCCAGCTCACCGACTAGCGGGAGGTTAGGCATTCAGTACTTC. Protein sequence: CASSPTSGRLGIQYF. Based on the CDR3 plus reference TRBV18 and TRBJ2-4, the full variable domain is NAGVMQNPRHLVRRRGQEARLRCSPMKGHSHVYWYRQLPEEGLKFMVYLQKENIIDESGMPKERFSAEFPKEGPSILRIQQVVRGDSAAYFCASSPTSGRLGIQYFGAGTRLSVL.

This clone was counted a few times. The chain uses TRBV19 and TRBJ2-2, with a possible D match to TRBD1 (6 bases). Germline-derived CDR1 and CDR2 are LNHDA and SQIVND (reference sequence). The CDR3 is 15 amino acids. V shed 3 bases and J shed 2 bases, with 10 bases lying between them. As DNA, the CDR3 is TGTGCCAGTAGTATGCCAGGGGTCAACACCGGGGAGCTGTTTTTT. The encoded protein is CASSMPGVNTGELFF.

A few counts support this clone. The chain uses TRBV19 and TRBJ2-5; the match to TRBD2 covers 7 bases. Germline-derived CDR1 and CDR2 are LNHDA and SQIVND (reference sequence). Losses at the gene ends were 1 base for V and 3 bases for J; bases not matched to a gene: 8. The CDR3 spans 16 residues. This CDR3 reads CASSIGGSGLEETQYF. The CDR3 bases are TGTGCCAGTAGTATAGGTGGTAGCGGGTTAGAAGAGACCCAGTACTTC.

This chain uses TRBV4-1 with TRBJ2-5; 7 bases align to TRBD2. V was pared by 0 bases and J by 5 bases, with 9 bases of the junction left unmatched. The germline V gene has CDR1 MGHRA and CDR2 YSYEKL. The CDR3 length is 16 residues. This chain's CDR3 is CASSQERGRGGETQYF. CDR3 DNA sequence: TGCGCCAGCAGCCAAGAGCGGGGTCGGGGAGGGGAGACCCAGTACTTC.